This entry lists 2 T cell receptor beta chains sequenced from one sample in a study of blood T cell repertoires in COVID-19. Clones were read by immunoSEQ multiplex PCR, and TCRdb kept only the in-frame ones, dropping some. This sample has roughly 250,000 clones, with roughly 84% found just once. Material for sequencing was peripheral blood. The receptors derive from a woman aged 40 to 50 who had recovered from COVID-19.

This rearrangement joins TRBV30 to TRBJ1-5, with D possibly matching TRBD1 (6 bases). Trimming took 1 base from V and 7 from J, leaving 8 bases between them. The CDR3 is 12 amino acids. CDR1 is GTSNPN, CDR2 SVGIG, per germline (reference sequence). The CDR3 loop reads CAWSGGHQPQHF. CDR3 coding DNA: TGTGCCTGGAGTGGGGGGCACCAGCCCCAGCATTTT.

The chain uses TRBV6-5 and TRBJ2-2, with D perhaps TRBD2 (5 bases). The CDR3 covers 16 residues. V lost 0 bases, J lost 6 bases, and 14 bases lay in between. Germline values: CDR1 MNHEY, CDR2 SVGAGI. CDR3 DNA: TGTGCCAGCAGTTACTCGAACGGGGTTCCCTCCGGGGAGCTGTTTTTT. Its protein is CASSYSNGVPSGELFF.